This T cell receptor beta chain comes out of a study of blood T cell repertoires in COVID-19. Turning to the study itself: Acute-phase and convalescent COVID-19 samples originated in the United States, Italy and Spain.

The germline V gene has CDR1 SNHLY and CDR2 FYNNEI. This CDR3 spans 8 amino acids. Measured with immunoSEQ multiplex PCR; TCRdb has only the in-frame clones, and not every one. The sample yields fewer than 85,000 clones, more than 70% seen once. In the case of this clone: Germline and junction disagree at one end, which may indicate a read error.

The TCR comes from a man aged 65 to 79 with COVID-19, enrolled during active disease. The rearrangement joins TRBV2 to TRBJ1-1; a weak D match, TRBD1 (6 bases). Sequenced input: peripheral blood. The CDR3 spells CASTDRLF. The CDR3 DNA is TGTGCCAGCACCGACAGGCTCTTT.